These 6 T cell receptor beta chains came from one sample sequenced in a study of PD-L1 blockade in urothelial cancer. Repertoires were generated with immunoSEQ multiplex PCR, while TCRdb's copy carries only in-frame clones and drops some. The table lists roughly 45,000 clones, over 75% of them singletons, with roughly 15% in the top ten. Time point denoted: pretreatment peripheral blood. The material sequenced was PBMCs, taken around atezolizumab (anti-PD-L1) treatment. The origin of the receptors is a man aged 60 to 75 with urothelial cancer.

The chain links TRBV29-1 to TRBJ1-1, with 7 bases lining up with TRBD1. Germline CDR1 SQVTM, CDR2 ANQGSEA. V dropped 4 bases and J dropped 0; count of bases not matched to a gene: 8. This CDR3 is 15 amino acids long. The CDR3 is CSVVRGGILNTEAFF. The DNA for the CDR3 is TGCAGCGTTGTAAGAGGGGGCATACTGAACACTGAAGCTTTCTTT.

This clone was counted only a few times. This chain links TRBV7-2 with TRBJ1-1, with a possible D match to TRBD1 (5 bases). Germline V CDR1 and CDR2: SGHTA, FQGNSA. The germline V and J ends were trimmed by 3 bases and 4 bases, with 9 bases remaining between them. The CDR3 contains 13 residues. The chain's CDR3 is CASSLTALTEAFF. CDR3 bases: TGTGCCAGCAGCTTGACAGCTCTCACTGAAGCTTTCTTT.

The count of this clone is one. This specimen includes other DNA sequences encoding the same CDR3. V is TRBV6-5 and J is TRBJ1-1; possibly TRBD1 for D (5 bases). CDR1 is MNHEY and CDR2 is SVGAGI in the germline V gene. The CDR3 spans 13 residues. Trimming stripped 0 bases from V and 5 bases from J, with 7 bases between. Written as DNA, the CDR3 is TGTGCCAGCAGTTACTCGGGGGGTACTGAAGCTTTCTTT. This codes for CASSYSGGTEAFF.

The chain joins TRBV19 to TRBJ2-3, with a weak D call TRBD1 (6 bases). Germline V gene sequence: CDR1 LNHDA, CDR2 SQIVND (reference sequence). There are 14 residues in the CDR3. Trimming cost V 4 bases and J 2 bases, with 10 bases left between them. The CDR3 DNA reads TGTGCCAGTAGTACAAGACAGGTCACAGATACGCAGTATTTT. Its translation: CASSTRQVTDTQYF. The full variable domain, its missing parts supplied by reference TRBV19 and TRBJ2-3, is DGGITQSPKYLFRKEGQNVTLSCEQNLNHDAMYWYRQDPGQGLRLIYYSQIVNDFQKGDIAEGYSVSREKKESFPLTVTSAQKNPTAFYLCASSTRQVTDTQYFGPGTRLTVL.

This clone was found a few times. The chain employs TRBV5-1 and TRBJ2-4; unclear D gene. Deletions cut 4 bases from V and 1 base from J, with 9 bases between. Germline CDR1 and CDR2: SGHRS and YFSETQ. The CDR3 contains 14 residues. The DNA of the CDR3 is TGCGCCAGCAGCCCACTCGAGGCCAAAAACATTCAGTACTTC. Residues: CASSPLEAKNIQYF.

This rearrangement joins TRBV29-1 to TRBJ2-7; D is unclear. Trimming took 3 bases from V and 0 from J, leaving 12 bases between them. The CDR3 runs to 14 residues. Per the germline V gene, CDR1 is SQVTM and CDR2 is ANQGSEA. CDR3 bases: TGCAGCGTTGAGTTTGCTGGGCCCTCCTACGAGCAGTACTTC. Amino acid sequence: CSVEFAGPSYEQYF.